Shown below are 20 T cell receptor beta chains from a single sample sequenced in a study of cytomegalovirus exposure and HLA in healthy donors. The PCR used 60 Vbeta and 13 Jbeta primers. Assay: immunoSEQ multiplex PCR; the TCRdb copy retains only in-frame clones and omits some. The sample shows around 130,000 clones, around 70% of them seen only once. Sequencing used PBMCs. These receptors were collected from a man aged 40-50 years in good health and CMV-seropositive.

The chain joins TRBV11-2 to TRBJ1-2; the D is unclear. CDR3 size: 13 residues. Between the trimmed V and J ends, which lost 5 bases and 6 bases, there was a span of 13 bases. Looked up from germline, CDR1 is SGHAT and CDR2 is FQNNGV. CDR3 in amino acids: CASSIGIDNGYTF. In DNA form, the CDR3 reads TGTGCCAGCAGCATCGGGATCGACAATGGCTACACCTTC.

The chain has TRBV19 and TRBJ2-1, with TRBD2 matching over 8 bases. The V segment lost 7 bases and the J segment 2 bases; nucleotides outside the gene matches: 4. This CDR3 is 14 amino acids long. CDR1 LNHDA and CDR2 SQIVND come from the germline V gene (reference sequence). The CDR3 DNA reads TGTGCCAGTAACCGGGAGGGGACCTACAATGAGCAGTTCTTC. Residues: CASNREGTYNEQFF.

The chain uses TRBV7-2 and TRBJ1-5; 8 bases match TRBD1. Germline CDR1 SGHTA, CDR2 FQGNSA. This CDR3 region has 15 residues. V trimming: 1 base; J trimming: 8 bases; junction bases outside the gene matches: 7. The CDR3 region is CASSLGTGIGEPQHF. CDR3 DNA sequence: TGTGCCAGCAGCTTAGGGACAGGGATAGGGGAGCCCCAGCATTTT. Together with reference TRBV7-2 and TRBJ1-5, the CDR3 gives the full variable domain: GAGVSQSPSNKVTEKGKDVELRCDPISGHTALYWYRQSLGQGLEFLIYFQGNSAPDKSGLPSDRFSAERTGGSVSTLTIQRTQQEDSAVYLCASSLGTGIGEPQHFGDGTRLSIL.

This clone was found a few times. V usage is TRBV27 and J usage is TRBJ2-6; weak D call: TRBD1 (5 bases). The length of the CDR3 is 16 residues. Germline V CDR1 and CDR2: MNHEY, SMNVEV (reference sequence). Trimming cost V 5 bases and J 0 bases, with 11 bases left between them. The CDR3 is CASSGAGGSGANVLTF. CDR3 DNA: TGTGCCAGCAGTGGGGCCGGTGGCTCTGGGGCCAACGTCCTGACTTTC.

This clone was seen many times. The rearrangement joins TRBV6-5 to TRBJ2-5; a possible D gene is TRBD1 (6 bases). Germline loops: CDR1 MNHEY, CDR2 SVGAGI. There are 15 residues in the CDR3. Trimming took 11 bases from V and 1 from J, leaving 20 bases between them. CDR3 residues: CAGEQGNSGQETQYF. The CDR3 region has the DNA TGTGCCGGAGAACAGGGAAACTCTGGCCAAGAGACCCAGTACTTC.

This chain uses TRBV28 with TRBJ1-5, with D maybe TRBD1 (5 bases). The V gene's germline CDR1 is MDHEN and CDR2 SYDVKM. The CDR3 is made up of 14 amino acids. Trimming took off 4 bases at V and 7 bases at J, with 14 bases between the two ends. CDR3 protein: CASSSLATAQPQHF. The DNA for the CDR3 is TGTGCCAGCAGTTCCCTCGCGACAGCCCAGCCCCAGCATTTT.

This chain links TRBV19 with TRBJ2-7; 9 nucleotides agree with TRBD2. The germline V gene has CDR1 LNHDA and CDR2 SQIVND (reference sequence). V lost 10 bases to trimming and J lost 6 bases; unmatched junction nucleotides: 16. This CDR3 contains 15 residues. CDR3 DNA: TGTGCCACTAGCCCGGGACTAGCTCCAACTGCCGAGCAGTACTTC. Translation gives CATSPGLAPTAEQYF.

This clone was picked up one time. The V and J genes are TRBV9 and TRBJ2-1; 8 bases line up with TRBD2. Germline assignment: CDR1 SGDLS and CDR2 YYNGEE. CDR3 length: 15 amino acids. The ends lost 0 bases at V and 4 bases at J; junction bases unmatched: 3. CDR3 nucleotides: TGTGCCAGCAGCGTAGTTGGCGGGGGGTACAATGAGCAGTTCTTC. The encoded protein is CASSVVGGGYNEQFF.

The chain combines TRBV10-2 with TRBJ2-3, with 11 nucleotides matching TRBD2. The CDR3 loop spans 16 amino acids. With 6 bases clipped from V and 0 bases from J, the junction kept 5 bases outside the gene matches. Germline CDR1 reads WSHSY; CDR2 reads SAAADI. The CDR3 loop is CASSLTSGASTDTQYF. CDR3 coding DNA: TGCGCCAGCAGCCTGACTAGCGGGGCTAGCACAGATACGCAGTATTTT.

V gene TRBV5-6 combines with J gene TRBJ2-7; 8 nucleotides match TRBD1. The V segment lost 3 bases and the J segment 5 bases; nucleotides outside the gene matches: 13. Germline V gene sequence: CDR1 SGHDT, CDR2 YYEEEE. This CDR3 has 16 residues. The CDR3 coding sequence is TGTGCCAGCAGCTCCTATTTTGGACAGGGTTTGCACGAGCAGTACTTC. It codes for CASSSYFGQGLHEQYF.

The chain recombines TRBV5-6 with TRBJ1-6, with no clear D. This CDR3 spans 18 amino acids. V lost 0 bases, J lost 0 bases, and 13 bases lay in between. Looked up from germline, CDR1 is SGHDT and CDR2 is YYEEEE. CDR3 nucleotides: TGTGCCAGCAGCTTGGAGGGCAGGAGGAGCTCCTATAATTCACCCCTCCACTTT. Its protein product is CASSLEGRRSSYNSPLHF. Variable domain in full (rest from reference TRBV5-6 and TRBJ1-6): DAGVTQSPTHLIKTRGQQVTLRCSPKSGHDTVSWYQQALGQGPQFIFQYYEEEERQRGNFPDRFSGHQFPNYSSELNVNALLLGDSALYLCASSLEGRRSSYNSPLHFGNGTRLTVT.

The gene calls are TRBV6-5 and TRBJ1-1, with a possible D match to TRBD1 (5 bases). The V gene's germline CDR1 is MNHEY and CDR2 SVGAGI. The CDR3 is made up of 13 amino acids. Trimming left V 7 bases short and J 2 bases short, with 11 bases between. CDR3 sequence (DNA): TGTGCCAGCACTACGGGGGGAAACACTGAAGCTTTCTTT. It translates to CASTTGGNTEAFF.

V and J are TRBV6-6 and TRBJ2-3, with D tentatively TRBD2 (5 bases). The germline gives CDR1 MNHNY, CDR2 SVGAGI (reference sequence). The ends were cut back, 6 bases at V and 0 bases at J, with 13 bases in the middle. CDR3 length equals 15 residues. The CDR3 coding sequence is TGTGCCAGCAGCCCCTATGAGCGGAGCACAGATACGCAGTATTTT. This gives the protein CASSPYERSTDTQYF.

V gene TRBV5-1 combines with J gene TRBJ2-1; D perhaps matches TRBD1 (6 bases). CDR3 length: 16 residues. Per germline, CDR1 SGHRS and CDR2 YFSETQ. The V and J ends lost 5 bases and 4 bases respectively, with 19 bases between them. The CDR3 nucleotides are TGCGCCAGCAGTCAAAGTACCGGGACACGATACAATGAGCAGTTCTTC. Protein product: CASSQSTGTRYNEQFF.

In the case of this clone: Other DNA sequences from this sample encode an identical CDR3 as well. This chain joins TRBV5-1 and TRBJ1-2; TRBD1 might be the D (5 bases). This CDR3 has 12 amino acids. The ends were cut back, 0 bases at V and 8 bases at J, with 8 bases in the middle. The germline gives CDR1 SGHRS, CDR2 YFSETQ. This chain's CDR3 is CASSLAGGGYTF. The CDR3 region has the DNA TGCGCCAGCAGCTTGGCGGGGGGAGGCTACACCTTC.

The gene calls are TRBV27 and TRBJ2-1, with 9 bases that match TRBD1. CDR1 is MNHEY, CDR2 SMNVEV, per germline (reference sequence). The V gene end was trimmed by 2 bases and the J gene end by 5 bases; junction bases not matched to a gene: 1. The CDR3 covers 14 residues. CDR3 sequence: CASSLGTGNNEQFF. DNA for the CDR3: TGTGCCAGCAGTTTAGGGACAGGGAACAATGAGCAGTTCTTC.

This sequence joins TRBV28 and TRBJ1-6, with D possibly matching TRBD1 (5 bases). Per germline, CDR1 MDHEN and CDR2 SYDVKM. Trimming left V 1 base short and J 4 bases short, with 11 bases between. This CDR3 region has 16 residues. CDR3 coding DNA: TGTGCCAGCAGTTTATTCCAGGGAACGTATAATTCACCCCTCCACTTT. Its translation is CASSLFQGTYNSPLHF.

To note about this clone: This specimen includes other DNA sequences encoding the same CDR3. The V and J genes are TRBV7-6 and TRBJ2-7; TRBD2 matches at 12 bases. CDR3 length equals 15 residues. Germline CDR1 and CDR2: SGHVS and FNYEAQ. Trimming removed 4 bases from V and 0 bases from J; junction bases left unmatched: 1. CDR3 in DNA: TGTGCCAGCAGCTCACTAGCGGGGGGCTCCTACGAGCAGTACTTC. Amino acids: CASSSLAGGSYEQYF.

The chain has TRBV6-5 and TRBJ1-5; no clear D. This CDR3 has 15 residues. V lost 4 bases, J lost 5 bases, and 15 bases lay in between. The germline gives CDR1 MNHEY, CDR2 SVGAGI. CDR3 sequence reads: CASSSQNIGHQPQHF. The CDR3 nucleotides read TGTGCCAGCAGTTCCCAAAACATTGGGCATCAGCCCCAGCATTTT.

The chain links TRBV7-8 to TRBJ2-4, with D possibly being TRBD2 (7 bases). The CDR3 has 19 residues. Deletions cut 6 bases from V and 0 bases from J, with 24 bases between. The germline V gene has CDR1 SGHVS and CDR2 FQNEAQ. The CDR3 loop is CASSLPRRGGPEAKNIQYF. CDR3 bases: TGTGCCAGCAGTTTACCGCGGAGGGGGGGACCCGAAGCCAAAAACATTCAGTACTTC.